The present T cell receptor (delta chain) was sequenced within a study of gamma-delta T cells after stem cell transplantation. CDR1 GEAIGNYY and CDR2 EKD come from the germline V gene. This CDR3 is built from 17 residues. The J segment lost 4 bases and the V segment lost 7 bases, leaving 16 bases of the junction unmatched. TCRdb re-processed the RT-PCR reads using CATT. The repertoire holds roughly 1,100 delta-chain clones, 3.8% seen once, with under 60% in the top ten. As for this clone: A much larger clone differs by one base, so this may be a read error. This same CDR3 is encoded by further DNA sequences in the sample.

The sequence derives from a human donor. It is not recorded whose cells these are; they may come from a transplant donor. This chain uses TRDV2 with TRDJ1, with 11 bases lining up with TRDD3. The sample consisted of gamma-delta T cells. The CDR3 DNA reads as TGTGCCTGCGACCTACTGGGGGATAAGAGGCAAATCGATAAACTCATCTTT. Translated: CACDLLGDKRQIDKLIF.